This is a list of T cell receptor beta chains from one sample in a study of graft-versus-host responses after intestinal transplantation. These receptors' antigens are unknown. Sequenced by immunoSEQ multiplex PCR; TCRdb stores in-frame clones only, minus some. The sample has 95,000 to 110,000 clones; roughly 87% are singletons. Here the sequenced sample was unstimulated CD4+ T cells sorted from spleen or lymph node cells, taken before transplant. These receptors all stem from a human donor who was the organ donor for an intestinal transplant. CDR3s include the opening cysteine and the closing phenylalanine or tryptophan. Each record gives: CDR3 protein, CDR3 DNA, J gene, clone size, V gene, D gene. The D gene is left open where the match is weak. A row's size may be missing; if present it is once, few, many or a size class.

CDR3: CASSLRPNTEAFF
DNA: TGTGCCAGCAGCCTCCGCCCGAACACTGAAGCTTTCTTT
J: TRBJ1-1
size: -
V: TRBV9
D: -

CDR3: CASGSGYPAGGGTQYF
DNA: TGTGCTAGTGGTTCCGGCTACCCCGCGGGAGGCGGTACGCAGTATTTT
J: TRBJ2-3
size: -
V: TRBV12-5
D: TRBD2

CDR3: CASSVDRGRAFF
DNA: TGTGCCAGCAGCGTAGACAGGGGGAGAGCTTTCTTT
J: TRBJ1-1
size: -
V: TRBV9
D: TRBD1

CDR3: CASRTGHLSGNTIYF
DNA: TGTGCCAGCAGGACGGGACATCTCTCTGGAAACACCATATATTTT
J: TRBJ1-3
size: -
V: TRBV2
D: -

CDR3: CASSIGQGAVGYTF
DNA: TGTGCCAGCAGCATTGGACAGGGGGCTGTTGGCTACACCTTC
J: TRBJ1-2
size: -
V: TRBV16
D: TRBD1

CDR3: CAWSVRSFRNTEAFF
DNA: TGTGCCTGGAGTGTACGTTCGTTCAGGAACACTGAAGCTTTCTTT
J: TRBJ1-1
size: -
V: TRBV30
D: -

CDR3: CASSAMGLALETQYF
DNA: TGTGCCAGCAGCGCGATGGGACTAGCGCTGGAGACCCAGTACTTC
J: TRBJ2-5
size: -
V: TRBV21-1
D: -

CDR3: CASSVGTGSVTKNIQYF
DNA: TGTGCCAGTAGTGTCGGAACAGGGAGTGTTACCAAAAACATTCAGTACTTC
J: TRBJ2-4
size: few
V: TRBV19
D: -

CDR3: CASSQSERGGTDTQYF
DNA: TGCGCCAGCAGCCAAAGCGAGCGGGGGGGCACAGATACGCAGTATTTT
J: TRBJ2-3
size: -
V: TRBV4-1
D: TRBD2

CDR3: CASTRWADNEQFF
DNA: TGTGCCAGCACCCGATGGGCGGACAATGAGCAGTTCTTC
J: TRBJ2-1
size: -
V: TRBV7-2
D: -

CDR3: CASSLILGETQYF
DNA: TGTGCCAGCAGCTTAATTTTAGGGGAGACCCAGTACTTC
J: TRBJ2-5
size: -
V: TRBV7-6
D: -

CDR3: CASSLREEGLNTQYF
DNA: TGCGCCAGCAGCTTACGGGAAGAGGGGCTGAATACGCAGTATTTT
J: TRBJ2-3
size: -
V: TRBV5-1
D: -

CDR3: CASSEAQGAGANVLTF
DNA: TGTGCCAGCAGTGAAGCCCAGGGGGCTGGGGCCAACGTCCTGACTTTC
J: TRBJ2-6
size: -
V: TRBV6-1
D: TRBD1

CDR3: CASSKAGTSGRETQYF
DNA: TGCGCCAGCAGCAAAGCCGGGACTAGCGGGAGAGAGACCCAGTACTTC
J: TRBJ2-5
size: -
V: TRBV5-1
D: TRBD2

CDR3: CASSLSRDNEQFF
DNA: TGTGCCAGCAGCTTAAGCAGGGATAATGAGCAGTTCTTC
J: TRBJ2-1
size: -
V: TRBV7-2
D: -

CDR3: CASSNRLAEGAQYF
DNA: TGTGCCAGTAGTAACAGACTAGCTGAGGGGGCCCAGTACTTC
J: TRBJ2-5
size: -
V: TRBV19
D: -

CDR3: CASSLSQGNTIYF
DNA: TGTGCCAGCAGCTTATCACAGGGAAACACCATATATTTT
J: TRBJ1-3
size: -
V: TRBV7-9
D: -

CDR3: CATLGQAAMADTQYF
DNA: TGTGCCACCCTAGGACAGGCGGCAATGGCAGATACGCAGTATTTT
J: TRBJ2-3
size: -
V: TRBV28
D: TRBD1

CDR3: CASSSGSGNEQYF
DNA: TGTGCCAGCAGTTCCGGGAGTGGCAACGAGCAGTACTTC
J: TRBJ2-7
size: -
V: TRBV6-5
D: -

CDR3: CASSLGLAGAAQYF
DNA: TGTGCCAGCAGCTTGGGGCTAGCGGGGGCAGCCCAGTACTTC
J: TRBJ2-5
size: -
V: TRBV5-6
D: TRBD2

CDR3: CASSKGHLNTGELFF
DNA: TGTGCCAGTAGCAAAGGACACTTAAACACCGGGGAGCTGTTTTTT
J: TRBJ2-2
size: -
V: TRBV19
D: -

CDR3: CATETHTDTQYF
DNA: TGTGCCACCGAAACACACACAGATACGCAGTATTTT
J: TRBJ2-3
size: -
V: TRBV28
D: -